This TCR beta chain came from a study of blood T cell repertoires in COVID-19. Across the whole study: Nucleic acid was either cDNA or gDNA, and it came from T cells, B-cell-depleted T cells, or PBMCs.

Germline V gene lookup returns CDR1 MNHEY and CDR2 SMNVEV (reference sequence). The CDR3 has 15 amino acids. With 4 bases clipped from V and 3 bases from J, the junction kept 8 bases outside the gene matches. The assay was immunoSEQ multiplex PCR, and TCRdb's table has in-frame clones only and misses some. The sample yields 140,000 to 150,000 clones, around 90% seen once. Specimen: peripheral blood. V gene TRBV27 combines with J gene TRBJ1-2; 7 nucleotides match TRBD1. This TCR was recovered from a man in his 70s with acute or convalescent COVID-19. The CDR3 coding sequence is TGTGCCAGCAGTTCACACTTGGGGACAGACTATGGCTACACCTTC. This gives the protein CASSSHLGTDYGYTF.